The clone carrying this TCR beta chain was seen many times. The extraction recovered at least 5.5 micrograms of total RNA per sample. Germline-derived CDR1 and CDR2 are MNHEY and SVGAGI. The CDR3 covers 13 residues. Trimming removed 4 bases at V and 0 bases at J, with 4 bases between. The data derive from a study of blood T cells in healthy people across ages. Study details: Template switching retrieved approximately one barcoded beta molecule for each two T cells.

Using a J-beta primer mix together with a sample-barcoded 5' primer, a second PCR was run for about 7 to 12 cycles. Each cDNA molecule received a tag from a template-switch adaptor that had 12 random nucleotides. Every sample returned 2.5 million or more CDR3-containing paired-end reads. TCRdb itself ran the 5' RACE reads through MiXCR, one entry per CDR3 protein. The sample holds 550,000 to 800,000 distinct CDR3 sequences; about 30% are singletons and the top ten take approximately 15%. The chain links TRBV6-5 to TRBJ2-1; no definite D call. This TCR derives from a woman older than 75 in good health. The specimen was blood. Here the CDR3 reads CASSLTSYNEQFF. The CDR3 coding sequence is TGTGCCAGCAGTTTGACCTCCTACAATGAGCAGTTCTTC.